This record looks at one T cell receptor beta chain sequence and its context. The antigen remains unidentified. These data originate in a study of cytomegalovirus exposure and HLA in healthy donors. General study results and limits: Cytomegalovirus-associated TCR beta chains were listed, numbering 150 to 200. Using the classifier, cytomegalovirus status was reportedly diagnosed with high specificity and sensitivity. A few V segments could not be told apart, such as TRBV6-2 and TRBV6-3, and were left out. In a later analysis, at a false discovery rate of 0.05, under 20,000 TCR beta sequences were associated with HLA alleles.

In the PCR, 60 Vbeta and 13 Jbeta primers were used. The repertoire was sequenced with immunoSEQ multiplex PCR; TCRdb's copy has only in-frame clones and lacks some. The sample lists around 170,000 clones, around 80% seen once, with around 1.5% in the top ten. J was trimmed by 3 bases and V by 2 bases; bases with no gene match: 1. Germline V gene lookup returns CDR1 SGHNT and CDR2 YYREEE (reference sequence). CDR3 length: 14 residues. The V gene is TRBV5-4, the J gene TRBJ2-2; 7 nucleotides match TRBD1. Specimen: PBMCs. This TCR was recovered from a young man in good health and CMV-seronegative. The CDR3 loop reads CASSFDRDTGELFF. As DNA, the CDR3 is TGTGCCAGCAGCTTCGACAGGGACACCGGGGAGCTGTTTTTT.